A selection of T cell receptor beta chains follows, all from one sample in a study of neurological immune-mediated disorders. TCRdb reprocessed the 5' RACE reads via MiXCR and lists one record per CDR3 protein. The sample lists roughly 48,000 distinct CDR3 sequences, about 5.6% occurring once. Sequencing was carried out using CD4+ T cells from blood. The receptors were gathered from a woman between 18 and 30 years old with multiple sclerosis. The CDR3 runs from the conserved cysteine through the conserved F or W. D genes are given only for firm matches. Where a row states a size, it is once, few, many or the class of an expanded clone; other rows omit it.

>TRBJ2-3|NA|NA|TRBV12-3/TRBV12-4
CASSPLPGSDTDTQYF
TGTGCCAGCAGCCCGCTGCCGGGAAGCGACACAGATACGCAGTATTTT
>TRBJ1-1|NA|NA|TRBV7-2
CASSLGLGPEAFF
TGTGCCAGCAGCTTAGGATTAGGGCCTGAAGCTTTCTTT
>TRBJ1-1|NA|many|TRBV20-1
CSASKFGGVAEAFF
TGCAGTGCGTCAAAATTCGGGGGCGTAGCTGAAGCTTTCTTT
>TRBJ2-3|NA|NA|TRBV18
CASSFISADTQYF
TGTGCCAGCTCCTTCATTTCAGCAGATACGCAGTATTTT
>TRBJ2-1|TRBD1|many|TRBV7-2
CASSPTTGGLYNEQFF
TGTGCCAGCAGCCCGACGACAGGGGGCCTTTACAATGAGCAGTTCTTC
>TRBJ2-3|TRBD2|many|TRBV7-2
CASSLTFSGRTDTQYF
TGTGCCAGCAGCTTAACGTTCAGCGGGAGGACAGATACGCAGTATTTT
>TRBJ2-5|TRBD1|many|TRBV27
CASSLGTGDETQYF
TGTGCCAGCAGTTTAGGGACAGGCGATGAGACCCAGTACTTC
>TRBJ1-3|NA|many|TRBV10-2
CASSENGNTIYF
TGCGCCAGCAGTGAGAACGGAAACACCATATATTTT
>TRBJ1-6|TRBD1|many|TRBV27
CASTVGQGKNSPLHF
TGTGCCAGCACCGTTGGACAGGGTAAAAATTCACCCCTCCACTTT
>TRBJ1-5|NA|many|TRBV10-3
CAISAEGGPNQPQHF
TGTGCCATCAGTGCCGAGGGAGGTCCGAATCAGCCCCAGCATTTT
>TRBJ1-2|NA|NA|TRBV14
CASSQDLNRANYGYNF
TGTGCAAGCAGCCAAGATCTGAATCGAGCTAACTATGGCTACAACTTC
>TRBJ1-5|NA|many|TRBV20-1
CSALQYSNQPQHF
TGCAGTGCCTTACAGTATAGCAATCAGCCCCAGCATTTT
>TRBJ1-2|NA|many|TRBV20-1
CSARGVTGFHGYTF
TGCAGTGCTAGAGGAGTCACAGGGTTTCATGGCTACACCTTC
>TRBJ2-7|NA|many|TRBV29-1
CSVAGQGNEQYF
TGCAGCGTTGCGGGGCAGGGTAACGAGCAGTACTTC
>TRBJ2-5|TRBD2|many|TRBV6-6
CASRPTSGQETQYF
TGTGCCAGCAGACCTACTAGCGGCCAAGAGACCCAGTACTTC
>TRBJ2-2|TRBD2|many|TRBV25-1
CASSVRTSGTTNTGELFF
TGTGCCAGCAGTGTACGGACTAGCGGGACCACGAACACCGGGGAGCTGTTTTTT
>TRBJ2-1|NA|NA|TRBV29-1
CSVGGAGLLNEQFF
TGCAGCGTTGGGGGGGCAGGGTTGCTCAATGAGCAGTTCTTC
>TRBJ2-1|TRBD2|many|TRBV9
CASSVDLAAYNEQFF
TGTGCCAGCAGCGTAGATCTAGCGGCCTACAATGAGCAGTTCTTC